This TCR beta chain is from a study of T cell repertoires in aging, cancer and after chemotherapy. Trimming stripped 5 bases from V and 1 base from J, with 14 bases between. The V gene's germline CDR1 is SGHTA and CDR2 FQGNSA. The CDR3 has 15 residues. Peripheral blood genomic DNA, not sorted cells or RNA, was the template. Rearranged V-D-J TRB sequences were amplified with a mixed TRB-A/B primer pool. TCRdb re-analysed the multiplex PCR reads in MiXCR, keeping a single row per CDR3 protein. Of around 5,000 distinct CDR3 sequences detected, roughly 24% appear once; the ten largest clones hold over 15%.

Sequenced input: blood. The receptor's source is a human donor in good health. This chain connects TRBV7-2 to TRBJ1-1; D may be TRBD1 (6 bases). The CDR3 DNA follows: TGTGCCAGCAGCCCGCGGGGACAACAGAACACTGAAGCTTTCTTT. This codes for CASSPRGQQNTEAFF.